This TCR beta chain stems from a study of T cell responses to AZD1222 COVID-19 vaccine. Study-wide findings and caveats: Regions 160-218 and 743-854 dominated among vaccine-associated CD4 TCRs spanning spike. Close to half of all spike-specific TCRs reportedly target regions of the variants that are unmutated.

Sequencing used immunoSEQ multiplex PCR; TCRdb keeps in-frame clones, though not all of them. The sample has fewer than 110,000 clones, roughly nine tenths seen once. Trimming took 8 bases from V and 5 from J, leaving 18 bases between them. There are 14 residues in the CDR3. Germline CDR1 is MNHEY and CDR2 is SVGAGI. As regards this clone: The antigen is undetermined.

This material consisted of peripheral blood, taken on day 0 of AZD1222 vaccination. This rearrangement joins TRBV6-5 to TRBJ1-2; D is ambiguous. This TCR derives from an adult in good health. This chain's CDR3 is CASRPQSYGYGYTF. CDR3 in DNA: TGTGCCAGCCGACCCCAATCTTACGGGTATGGCTACACCTTC.